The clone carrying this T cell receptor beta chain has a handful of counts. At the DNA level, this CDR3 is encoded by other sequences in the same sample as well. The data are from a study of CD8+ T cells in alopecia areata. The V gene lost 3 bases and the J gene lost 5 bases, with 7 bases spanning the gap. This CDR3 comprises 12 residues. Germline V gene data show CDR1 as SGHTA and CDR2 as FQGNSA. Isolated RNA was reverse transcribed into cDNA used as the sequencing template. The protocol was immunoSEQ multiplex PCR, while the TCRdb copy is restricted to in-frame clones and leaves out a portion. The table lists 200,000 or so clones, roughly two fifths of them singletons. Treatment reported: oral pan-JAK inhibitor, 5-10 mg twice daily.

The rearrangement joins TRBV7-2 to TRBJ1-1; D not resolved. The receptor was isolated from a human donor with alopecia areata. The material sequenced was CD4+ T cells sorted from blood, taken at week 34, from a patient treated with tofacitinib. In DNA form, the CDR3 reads TGTGCCAGCAGCTTCGGGCGGACTGAAGCTTTCTTT. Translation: CASSFGRTEAFF.